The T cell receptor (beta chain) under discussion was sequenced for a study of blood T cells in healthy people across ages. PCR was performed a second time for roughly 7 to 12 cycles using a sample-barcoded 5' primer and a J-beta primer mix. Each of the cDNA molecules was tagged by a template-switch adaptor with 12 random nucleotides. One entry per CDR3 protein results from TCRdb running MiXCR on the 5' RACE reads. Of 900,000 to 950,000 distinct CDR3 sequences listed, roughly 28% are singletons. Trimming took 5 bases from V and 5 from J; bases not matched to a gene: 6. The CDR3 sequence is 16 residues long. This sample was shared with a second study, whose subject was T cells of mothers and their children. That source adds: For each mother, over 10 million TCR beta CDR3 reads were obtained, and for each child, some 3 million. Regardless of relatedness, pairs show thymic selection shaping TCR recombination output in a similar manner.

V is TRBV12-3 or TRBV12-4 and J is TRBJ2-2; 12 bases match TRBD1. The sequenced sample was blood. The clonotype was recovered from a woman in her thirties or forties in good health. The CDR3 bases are TGTGCCAGCAGTCGACCGGGACAGGGGGCGACCGGGGAGCTGTTTTTT. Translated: CASSRPGQGATGELFF.